The present entry profiles one T cell receptor (beta chain) with its context. What it binds is not known. The data derive from a study of cytomegalovirus exposure and HLA in healthy donors. Notes on the study in general: A list of about 160 TCR beta chains associated with cytomegalovirus was given.

The PCR employed 60 Vbeta primers together with 13 Jbeta primers. The method was immunoSEQ multiplex PCR; TCRdb's version includes in-frame clones alone and lacks a portion of them. This table holds 90,000 to 120,000 clones, 65% to 85% found once. The receptor comes from a man between 18 and 35 years old in good health and CMV-seronegative. The specimen was PBMCs.

The CDR3 sequence: CASSPPPRGTGGSLTEAFF. Written as DNA, the CDR3 is TGTGCCAGCTCACCTCCTCCTCGGGGGACAGGGGGCTCTTTGACTGAAGCTTTCTTT. The chain combines TRBV18 with TRBJ1-1, with 12 bases lining up with TRBD1. V shed 3 bases, J shed 5 bases, and the junction held 16 bases outside the gene matches. Germline lookup yields CDR1 KGHSH and CDR2 LQKENI. The CDR3 has 19 amino acids. The variable domain in full, with the rest retrieved from reference TRBV18 and TRBJ1-1, is NAGVMQNPRHLVRRRGQEARLRCSPMKGHSHVYWYRQLPEEGLKFMVYLQKENIIDESGMPKERFSAEFPKEGPSILRIQQVVRGDSAAYFCASSPPPRGTGGSLTEAFFGQGTRLTVV.